This T cell receptor beta chain was profiled in a study of control samples from healthy donors and cancer patients (dated by TCRdb to 2018 to 2020). Library generation was performed with the immunoSEQ multiplex PCR assay. Sourced from immuneACCESS, this table was stored by TCRdb with only in-frame sequences that have V and J called. A share of the clones is absent; for the studies checked, an unresolved V gene accounts for under half, and the remainder has no known explanation. The sample table shows roughly 130,000 clones, and about 88% are seen once. The ten most abundant clones make up roughly 3.2% of the sample. As regards this clone: Its antigen specificity is not known. There are no base qualities to consult, and no much larger clone falls within one base.

The junction carries 10 bases between V and J, which are trimmed by 7 bases and 7 bases respectively. The CDR3 runs 12 amino acids, cysteine and phenylalanine included. Kept here is only the CDR3 DNA, which spans 36 bases and is read in frame from base 1. Looking up the germline V gene yields CDR1 SNHLY and CDR2 FYNNEI. The chain was built from TRBV2 and TRBJ1-4, with no confident D gene call. This TCR derives from a man in his fifties or sixties in good health. Sequencing input: blood. CDR3 region: CASTGGFEKLFF. The DNA reads TGTGCCAGCACCGGTGGTTTTGAAAAACTGTTTTTT.